Each of the 21 T cell receptor beta chains below was sequenced from the same sample in a study of molecular identifiers for immune sequencing clone quantification. One entry per CDR3 protein, called by TCRdb with MiXCR from the PCR reads. Of about 510,000 distinct CDR3 sequences in the sample, approximately 25% are singletons; the top ten hold approximately 0.76%. Material for sequencing was naive CD8+ T cells from blood, with Jurkat cell RNA spiked in. Subset specified: FACS-sorted CD8+CD4-CCR7+CD45RA+ naive T cells. The receptors stem from a human donor in good health. Some libraries in this study had Jurkat cell RNA spiked in.

The chain employs TRBV4-3 and TRBJ2-5; TRBD2 aligns across 7 bases. The CDR3 has 17 residues. Germline assignment: CDR1 LGHNA and CDR2 YSLEER. V was pared by 0 bases and J by 5 bases, with 12 bases of the junction left unmatched. CDR3 nucleotides: TGCGCCAGCAGCCAAGATTCAGGCGGGAGCTGGCTGGAGACCCAGTACTTC. It translates to CASSQDSGGSWLETQYF.

Comments on this clonotype: A read error is possible here, since a much larger clone lies one base away. The rearrangement uses TRBV6-2 or TRBV6-3 and TRBJ2-5; TRBD2 agrees at 10 bases. With V trimmed by 6 bases and J by 9 bases, 13 bases remained unmatched. Germline assignment: CDR1 MNHEY and CDR2 SVGEGT. The CDR3 contains 15 residues. CDR3 nucleotide sequence: TGTGCCAGCAGATTGACTAGCGGGTCCTTATGGGCCCAGTACTTC. Amino acid sequence: CASRLTSGSLWAQYF.

This clonotype has a handful of counts. J is TRBJ2-3 and V is TRBV6-2 or TRBV6-3; 7 bases agree with TRBD2. The V segment lost 3 bases and the J segment 2 bases; nucleotides outside the gene matches: 8. CDR3 length: 16 residues. CDR1 is MNHEY, CDR2 SVGEGT, per germline. The CDR3 here is CASSYFRRENTDTQYF. The CDR3 DNA reads as TGTGCCAGCAGTTATTTTAGGCGGGAGAACACAGATACGCAGTATTTT.

This clonotype occurred a few times. V and J are TRBV23-1 and TRBJ1-1, with D hard to call. TRBV23-1 is reported as an ORF; its role is uncertain. The CDR3 spans 14 residues. With 11 bases removed from V and 6 bases from J, the gap between germline ends came to 22 bases. The CDR3 spells CASPLGGSGSEAFF. The CDR3 nucleotides read TGCGCCTCCCCCTTGGGCGGTAGCGGGTCTGAAGCTTTCTTT.

Of note for this clonotype: A much larger clone lies a single base off, so this may be a read error. The rearrangement uses TRBV7-8 and TRBJ1-5; TRBD1 aligns across 11 bases. The CDR3 covers 16 residues. Germline V CDR1 and CDR2: SGHVS, FQNEAQ. The CDR3, as DNA: TGTGCCAGCAGCAGAGGGACAGGGGGTAACAATCAGCCCCCGCATTTT. Translating it yields CASSRGTGGNNQPPHF.

This clonotype was seen only a few times. V and J are TRBV25-1 and TRBJ2-3; 9 bases align to TRBD2. Germline CDR1 is MGHDK and CDR2 is SYGVNS. This CDR3 contains 16 residues. V lost 6 bases and J lost 3; bases outside the gene matches: 10. CDR3 loop: CASSPDSGRGTDTQYF. The CDR3 DNA sequence: TGTGCCAGCAGCCCAGATAGCGGGAGAGGGACAGATACGCAGTATTTT.

The sample holds many counts of this clonotype. The V and J genes are TRBV6-2 or TRBV6-3 and TRBJ1-1; D is unclear. Trimming pared 4 bases from V and 4 bases from J, leaving 16 bases between. CDR1 is MNHEY, CDR2 SVGEGT, per germline. The CDR3 totals 15 residues. CDR3 sequence (DNA): TGTGCCAGCAGTTCGGGTCAGTATGAAGTCACTGAAGCTTTCTTT. Its protein is CASSSGQYEVTEAFF.

This clonotype occurred a few times. The V call is TRBV27, the J call TRBJ2-6; D not resolved. CDR3 length: 15 amino acids. Germline V CDR1 and CDR2: MNHEY, SMNVEV (reference sequence). V was clipped by 5 bases and J by 0 bases, with 8 bases between them. This chain's CDR3 is CASSDESSGANVLTF. In DNA, the CDR3 is TGTGCCAGCAGTGACGAGAGCTCTGGGGCCAACGTCCTGACTTTC.

This clonotype was recorded many times. V and J are TRBV30 and TRBJ2-1, with unresolved D. This CDR3 has 12 amino acids. CDR1 is GTSNPN and CDR2 is SVGIG in the germline V gene (reference sequence). With 0 bases removed from V and 7 bases from J, the gap between germline ends came to 7 bases. CDR3 bases: TGTGCCTGGAGTGTATATCTAAATGAGCAGTTCTTC. Translation: CAWSVYLNEQFF.

About this clonotype: This likely comes from a read error, as the CDR3 has no conserved phenylalanine or tryptophan at its end. J is TRBJ2-3 and V is TRBV30, with 9 bases aligning to TRBD1. This CDR3 has 16 residues. Germline assignment: CDR1 GTSNPN and CDR2 SVGIG (reference sequence). V dropped 5 bases and J dropped 5; count of bases not matched to a gene: 14. CDR3 sequence: CAWEGGGQGWIDTQYL. In nucleotides, the CDR3 is TGTGCCTGGGAGGGTGGCGGACAGGGGTGGATAGATACGCAGTATCTT.

In this sample, this clonotype turned up once. The junction differs from germline at one of its ends, possibly a read error. V gene TRBV20-1 combines with J gene TRBJ2-1; 7 bases match TRBD2. CDR1 and CDR2 from the germline V gene are DFQATT and SNEGSKA (reference sequence). The CDR3 length is 14 residues. The CDR3 sequence: CSARLAESCNEQFF. CDR3 DNA: TGCAGTGCGAGACTAGCCGAATCCTGCAATGAGCAGTTCTTC.

This chain links TRBV12-3 or TRBV12-4 with TRBJ2-3; D is unresolved. The germline V and J ends were trimmed by 7 bases and 9 bases, with 17 bases remaining between them. CDR3 length: 13 residues. The CDR3 coding sequence is TGTGCCAGCAAGGCGGCTTATGTTGAGACGCAGTATTTT. Translating gives CASKAAYVETQYF.

A word on this clonotype: The junction shows a germline mismatch at one end, possibly a read error. The J gene is TRBJ1-4, the V gene TRBV5-3; D is possibly TRBD1 (6 bases). TRBV5-3 is designated an ORF whose function remains uncertain. The CDR3 sequence is 12 residues long. The CDR3 spells CASSLNTGSGVF. The CDR3 nucleotides are TGTGCCAGCAGCTTGAACACAGGGTCGGGGGTTTTT.

This clonotype was counted a few times. The rearrangement uses TRBV27 and TRBJ2-7; TRBD2 matches at 9 bases. The CDR3 spans 13 residues. The germline V gene has CDR1 MNHEY and CDR2 SMNVEV (reference sequence). Trimming at V came to 8 bases and at J to 6 bases, leaving 8 bases not matched to a gene. Here the CDR3 reads CASGSSGSGEQYF. CDR3 DNA sequence: TGTGCCAGCGGGAGTAGCGGGAGCGGCGAGCAGTACTTC.

In regard to this clonotype: This sequence may be a read error, since a much larger clone differs from it by one base. The V gene is TRBV13, the J gene TRBJ2-5; 10 bases match TRBD2. CDR1 and CDR2 from the germline V gene are PRHDT and FYEKMQ (reference sequence). The CDR3 has 15 residues. The CDR3 region is CASEFRGLAEEAQYF. The CDR3 bases are TGTGCCAGCGAATTCCGAGGACTAGCGGAAGAGGCCCAGTACTTC.

This clonotype has just a few counts. The chain joins TRBV27 to TRBJ2-3; D unclear. V lost 5 bases and J lost 2, with 17 bases in between. The CDR3 totals 16 residues. Germline CDR1 and CDR2: MNHEY and SMNVEV (reference sequence). The CDR3, as DNA: TGTGCCAGCAGTCTTGGTGCTCCAACGACCACAGATACGCAGTATTTT. Its protein is CASSLGAPTTTDTQYF.

There are a few counts of this clonotype. This sequence joins TRBV6-5 and TRBJ2-7; 8 bases are a match to TRBD2. Unmatched junction bases numbered 8, after V lost 2 bases and J lost 2 bases. The CDR3 spans 16 residues. Germline values: CDR1 MNHEY, CDR2 SVGAGI. CDR3 DNA sequence: TGTGCCAGCAGTTACGCCGGGACTAGATTCCCCTACGAGCAGTACTTC. This codes for CASSYAGTRFPYEQYF.

This clonotype came up many times. This chain joins TRBV5-4 and TRBJ1-2; D uncertain. The CDR3 totals 11 residues. V lost 5 bases to trimming and J lost 7 bases, with 9 bases between them. Germline CDR1 and CDR2: SGHNT and YYREEE (reference sequence). The CDR3 region has the DNA TGTGCCAGCAGTACCCCTCTTGGCTACACCTTC. Translating gives CASSTPLGYTF. The variable domain in full, completed from reference TRBV5-4 and TRBJ1-2, reads ETGVTQSPTHLIKTRGQQVTLRCSSQSGHNTVSWYQQALGQGPQFIFQYYREEENGRGNFPPRFSGLQFPNYSSELNVNALELDDSALYLCASSTPLGYTFGSGTRLTVV.

This clonotype has more than one count but fewer than ten. The CDR3 sequence is CASSLDGLKETQYF. The CDR3 bases are TGTGCCAGCAGCTTAGATGGACTAAAAGAGACCCAGTACTTC. The chain recombines TRBV7-6 with TRBJ2-5; D may be TRBD2 (6 bases). Germline loops: CDR1 SGHVS, CDR2 FNYEAQ. The length of the CDR3 is 14 residues. Trimming stripped 1 base from V and 3 bases from J, with 9 bases between.

Comments on this clonotype: This may stem from a read error, because a much larger clone lies one nucleotide away. V and J are TRBV12-3 or TRBV12-4 and TRBJ1-1, with D possibly being TRBD1 (5 bases). The CDR3 totals 13 residues. DNA of the CDR3: TGTGCCGGCAGTCTGGGACGGAACACTGAAGCTTTCTTT. It is translated as CAGSLGRNTEAFF.

This chain uses TRBV5-6 with TRBJ2-7, with unresolved D. Germline CDR1 is SGHDT and CDR2 is YYEEEE. V gave up 4 bases and J gave up 3 bases, with 11 bases separating them. This CDR3 has 13 amino acids. The CDR3 loop reads CASSPYQFYEQYF. The DNA of the CDR3 is TGTGCCAGCAGCCCTTACCAGTTCTACGAGCAGTACTTC.